The source of this T cell receptor beta chain is a study of T-cell reconstitution after alpha-beta-depleted transplantation in children. For this clonotype: Its antigen is not known.

Molecular barcoding with unique molecular identifiers was used for the TCRbeta library. Each CDR3 protein is one row after TCRdb ran MiXCR on the PCR reads. This sample yields 300,000 to 400,000 distinct CDR3 sequences, of which roughly 25% are seen a single time; approximately 11% belongs to the top ten. General observations from the study: About two months after transplant, alpha-beta T cells reportedly came from several hundred expanded graft clones. T-cell counts and diversity at one year post-transplant came mainly from newly produced T cells. It was surviving recipient T cells and thymic progenitors that gave some patients high TCRbeta diversity at day 60.

CDR1 SGHRS and CDR2 YFSETQ come from the germline V gene. CDR3 length equals 16 residues. Trimming at V came to 3 bases and at J to 7 bases, leaving 14 bases not matched to a gene. This sequence joins TRBV5-1 and TRBJ2-7; 9 bases match TRBD1. The sequence was collected from a male patient younger than 18 who had a stem cell transplant for acute lymphoblastic leukemia, so the T cells may come from the graft donor. Sample: PBMCs, mostly from graft donor cells, taken 180 days after TCRalphabeta/CD19-depleted stem cell transplant. This CDR3 is CASSSRPGTGRQEQYF. For the CDR3, the DNA is TGCGCCAGCAGCTCCAGACCGGGGACAGGGCGGCAGGAGCAGTACTTC.